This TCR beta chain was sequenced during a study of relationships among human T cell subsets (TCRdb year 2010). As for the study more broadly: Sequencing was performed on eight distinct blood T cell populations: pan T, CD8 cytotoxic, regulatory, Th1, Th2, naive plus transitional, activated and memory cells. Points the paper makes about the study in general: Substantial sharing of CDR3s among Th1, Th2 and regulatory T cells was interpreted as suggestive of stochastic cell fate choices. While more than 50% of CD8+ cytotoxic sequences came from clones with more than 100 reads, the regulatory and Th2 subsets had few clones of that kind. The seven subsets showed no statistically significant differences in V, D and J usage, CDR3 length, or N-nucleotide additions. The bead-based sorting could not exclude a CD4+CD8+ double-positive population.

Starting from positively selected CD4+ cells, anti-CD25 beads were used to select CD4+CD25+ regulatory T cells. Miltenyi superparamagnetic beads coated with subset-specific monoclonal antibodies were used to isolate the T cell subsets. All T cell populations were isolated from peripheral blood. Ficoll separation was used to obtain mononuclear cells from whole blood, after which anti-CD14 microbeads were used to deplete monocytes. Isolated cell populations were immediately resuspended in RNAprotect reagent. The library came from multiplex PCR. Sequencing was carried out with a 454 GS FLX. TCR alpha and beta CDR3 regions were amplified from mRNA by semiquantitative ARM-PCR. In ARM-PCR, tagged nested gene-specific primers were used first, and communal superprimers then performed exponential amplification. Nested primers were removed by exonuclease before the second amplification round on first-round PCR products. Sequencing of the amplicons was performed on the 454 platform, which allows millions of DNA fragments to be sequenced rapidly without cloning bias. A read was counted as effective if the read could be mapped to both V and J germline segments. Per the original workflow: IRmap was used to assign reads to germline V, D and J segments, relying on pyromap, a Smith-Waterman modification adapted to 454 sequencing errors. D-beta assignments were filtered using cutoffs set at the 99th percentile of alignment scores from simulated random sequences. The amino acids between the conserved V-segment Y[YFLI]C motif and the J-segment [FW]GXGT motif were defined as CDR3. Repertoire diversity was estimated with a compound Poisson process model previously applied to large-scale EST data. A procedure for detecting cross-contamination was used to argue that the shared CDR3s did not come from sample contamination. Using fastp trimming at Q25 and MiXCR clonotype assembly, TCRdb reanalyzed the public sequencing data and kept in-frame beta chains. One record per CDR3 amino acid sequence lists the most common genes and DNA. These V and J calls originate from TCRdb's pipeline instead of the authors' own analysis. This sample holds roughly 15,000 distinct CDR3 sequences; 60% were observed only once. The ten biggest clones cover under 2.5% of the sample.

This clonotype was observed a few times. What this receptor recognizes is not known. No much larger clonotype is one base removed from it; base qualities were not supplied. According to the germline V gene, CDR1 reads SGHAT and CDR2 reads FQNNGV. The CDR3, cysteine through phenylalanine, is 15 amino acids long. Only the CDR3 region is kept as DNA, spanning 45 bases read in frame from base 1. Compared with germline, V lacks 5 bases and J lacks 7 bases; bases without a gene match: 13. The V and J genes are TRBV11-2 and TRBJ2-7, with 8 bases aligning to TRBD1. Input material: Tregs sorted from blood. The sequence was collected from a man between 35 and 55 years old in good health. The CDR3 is CASSPILTGEREQYF. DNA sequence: TGTGCCAGCAGCCCAATCTTGACAGGGGAACGGGAGCAGTACTTC.